This T cell receptor beta chain was captured in a study of spatial heterogeneity in lung cancer. At the level of the study: PBMC samples from follow-up, when available, were sequenced at a median of approximately two years post-resection.

TCRdb reprocessed the 5' RACE reads via MiXCR and lists one record per CDR3 protein. The table shows around 29,000 distinct CDR3 sequences, with 10% occurring only once. A few counts support this clonotype. Described time point: blood at routine non-recurrence follow-up after resection. Tumor, nontumor lung or frozen PBMC supplied whole RNA, sequenced without sorting. The V gene lost 0 bases and the J gene lost 5 bases, with 11 bases spanning the gap. The germline V gene has CDR1 LGHNA and CDR2 YSLEER. This CDR3 region has 15 residues. The rearrangement links TRBV4-3 to TRBJ2-1; D is ambiguous. The sample was PBMCs, taken at follow-up. The clonotype originates from a female donor with early-stage non-small cell lung cancer. As DNA, the CDR3 is TGCGCCAGCAGCCAAGATGGGCCGTGGAACAATGAGCAGTTCTTC. The encoded protein is CASSQDGPWNNEQFF.